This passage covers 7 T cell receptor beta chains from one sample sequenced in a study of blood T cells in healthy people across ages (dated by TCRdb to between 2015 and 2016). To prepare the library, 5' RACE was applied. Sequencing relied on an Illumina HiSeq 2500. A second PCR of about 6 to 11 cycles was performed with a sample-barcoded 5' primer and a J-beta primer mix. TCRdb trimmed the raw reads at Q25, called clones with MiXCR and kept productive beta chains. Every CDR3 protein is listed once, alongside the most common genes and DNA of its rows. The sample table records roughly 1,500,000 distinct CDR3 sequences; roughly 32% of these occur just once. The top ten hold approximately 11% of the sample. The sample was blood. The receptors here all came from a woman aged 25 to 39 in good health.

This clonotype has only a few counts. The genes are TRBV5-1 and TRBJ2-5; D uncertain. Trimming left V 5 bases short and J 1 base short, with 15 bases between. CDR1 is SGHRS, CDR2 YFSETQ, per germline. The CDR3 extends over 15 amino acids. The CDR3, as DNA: TGCGCCAGCAGGCGTGAGATAGCCAGCCAAGAGACCCAGTACTTC. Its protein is CASRREIASQETQYF.

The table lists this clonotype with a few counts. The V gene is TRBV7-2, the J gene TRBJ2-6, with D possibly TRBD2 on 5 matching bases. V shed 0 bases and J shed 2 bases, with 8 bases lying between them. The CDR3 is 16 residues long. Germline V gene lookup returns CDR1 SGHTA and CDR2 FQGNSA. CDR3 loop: CASSLAHGAGANVLTF. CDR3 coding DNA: TGTGCCAGCAGCTTAGCGCACGGGGCTGGGGCCAACGTCCTGACTTTC.

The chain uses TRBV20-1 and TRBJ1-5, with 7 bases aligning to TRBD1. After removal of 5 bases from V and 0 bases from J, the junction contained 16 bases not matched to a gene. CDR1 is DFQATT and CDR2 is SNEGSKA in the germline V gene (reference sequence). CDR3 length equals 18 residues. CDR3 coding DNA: TGCAGTGCTGGGGGCCTGCGACAGGGACATTATAGCAATCAGCCCCAGCATTTT. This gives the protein CSAGGLRQGHYSNQPQHF.

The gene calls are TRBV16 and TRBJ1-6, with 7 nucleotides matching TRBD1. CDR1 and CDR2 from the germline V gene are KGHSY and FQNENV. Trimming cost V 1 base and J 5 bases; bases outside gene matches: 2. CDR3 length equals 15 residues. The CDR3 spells CASSQWDSNNSPLHF. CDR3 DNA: TGTGCCAGCAGCCAATGGGACAGCAATAATTCACCCCTCCACTTT.

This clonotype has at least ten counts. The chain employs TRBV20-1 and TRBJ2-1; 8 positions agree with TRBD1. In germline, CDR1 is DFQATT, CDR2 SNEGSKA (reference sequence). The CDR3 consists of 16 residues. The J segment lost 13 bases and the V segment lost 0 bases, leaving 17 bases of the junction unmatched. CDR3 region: CSARDWRSAGGGHQFF. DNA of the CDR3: TGCAGTGCTAGAGATTGGCGGAGCGCAGGGGGCGGACATCAGTTCTTC.

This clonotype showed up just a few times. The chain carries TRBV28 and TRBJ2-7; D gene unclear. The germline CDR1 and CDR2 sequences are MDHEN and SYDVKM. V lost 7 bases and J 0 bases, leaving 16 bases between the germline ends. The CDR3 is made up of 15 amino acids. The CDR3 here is CASTLGDGRSYEQYF. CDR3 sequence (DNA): TGTGCCAGCACCTTAGGCGACGGCCGCTCCTACGAGCAGTACTTC.

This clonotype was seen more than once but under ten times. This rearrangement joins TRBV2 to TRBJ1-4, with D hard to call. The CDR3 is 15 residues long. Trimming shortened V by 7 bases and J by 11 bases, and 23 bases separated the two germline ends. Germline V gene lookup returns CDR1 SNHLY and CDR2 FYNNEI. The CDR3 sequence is CASTPPDIHRGKLFF. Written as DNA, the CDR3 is TGTGCCAGCACACCACCTGACATTCATAGAGGGAAACTGTTTTTT.